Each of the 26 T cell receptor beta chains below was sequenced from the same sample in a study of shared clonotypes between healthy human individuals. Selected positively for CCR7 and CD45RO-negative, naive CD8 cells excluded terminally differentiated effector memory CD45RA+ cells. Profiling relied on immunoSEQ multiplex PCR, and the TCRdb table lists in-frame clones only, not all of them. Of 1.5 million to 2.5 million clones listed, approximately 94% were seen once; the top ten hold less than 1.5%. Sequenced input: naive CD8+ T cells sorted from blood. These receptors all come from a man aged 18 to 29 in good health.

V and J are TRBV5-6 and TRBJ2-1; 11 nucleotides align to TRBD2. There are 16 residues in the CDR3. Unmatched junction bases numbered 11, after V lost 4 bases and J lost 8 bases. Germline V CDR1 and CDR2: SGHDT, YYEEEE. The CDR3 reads CASSHRLAGFRDEQFF. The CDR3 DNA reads TGTGCCAGCAGCCATCGACTAGCGGGATTTAGGGATGAGCAGTTCTTC.

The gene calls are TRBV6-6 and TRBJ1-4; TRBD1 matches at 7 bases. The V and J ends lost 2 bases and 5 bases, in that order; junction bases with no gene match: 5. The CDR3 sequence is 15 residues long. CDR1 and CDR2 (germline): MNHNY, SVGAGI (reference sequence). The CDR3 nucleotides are TGTGCCAGCAGTTACCCGGACAGGAGAAATGAAAAACTGTTTTTT. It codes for CASSYPDRRNEKLFF.

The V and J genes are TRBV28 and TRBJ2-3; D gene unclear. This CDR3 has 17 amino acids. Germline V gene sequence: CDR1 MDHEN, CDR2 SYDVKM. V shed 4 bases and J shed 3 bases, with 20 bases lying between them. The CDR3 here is CASSSPASMVMTDTQYF. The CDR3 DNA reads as TGTGCCAGCAGTTCCCCGGCCAGTATGGTAATGACAGATACGCAGTATTTT.

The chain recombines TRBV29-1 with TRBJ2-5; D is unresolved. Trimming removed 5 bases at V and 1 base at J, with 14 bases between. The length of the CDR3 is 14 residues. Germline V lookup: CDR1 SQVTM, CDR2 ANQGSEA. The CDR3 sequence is CSVFGPLTQETQYF. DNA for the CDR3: TGCAGCGTTTTCGGCCCGTTGACCCAAGAGACCCAGTACTTC. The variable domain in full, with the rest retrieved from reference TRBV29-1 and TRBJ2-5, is SAVISQKPSRDICQRGTSLTIQCQVDSQVTMMFWYRQQPGQSLTLIATANQGSEATYESGFVIDKFPISRPNLTFSTLTVSNMSPEDSSIYLCSVFGPLTQETQYFGPGTRLLVL.

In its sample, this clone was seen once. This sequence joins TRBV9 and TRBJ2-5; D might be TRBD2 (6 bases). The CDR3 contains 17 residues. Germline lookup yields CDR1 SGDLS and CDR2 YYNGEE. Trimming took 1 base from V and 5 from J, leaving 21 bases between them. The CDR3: CASSVNGGAGVWETQYF. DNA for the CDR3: TGTGCCAGCAGCGTAAACGGCGGGGCCGGGGTGTGGGAGACCCAGTACTTC.

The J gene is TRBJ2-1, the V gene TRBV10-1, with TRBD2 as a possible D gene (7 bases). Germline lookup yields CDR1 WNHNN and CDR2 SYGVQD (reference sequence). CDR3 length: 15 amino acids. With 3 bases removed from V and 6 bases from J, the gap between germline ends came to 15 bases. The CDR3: CASSEIGGGPNEQFF. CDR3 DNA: TGCGCCAGCAGTGAAATTGGGGGGGGCCCCAATGAGCAGTTCTTC.

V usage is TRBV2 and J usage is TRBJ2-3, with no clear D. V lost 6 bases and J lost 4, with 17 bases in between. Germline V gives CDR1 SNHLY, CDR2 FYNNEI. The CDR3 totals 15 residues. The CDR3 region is CASRQDLSDADTQYF. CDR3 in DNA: TGTGCCAGCAGACAAGACTTATCAGACGCAGATACGCAGTATTTT.

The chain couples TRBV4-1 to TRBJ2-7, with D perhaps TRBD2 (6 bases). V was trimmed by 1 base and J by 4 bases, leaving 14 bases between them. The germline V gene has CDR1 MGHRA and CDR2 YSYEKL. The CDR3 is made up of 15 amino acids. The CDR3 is CASSQGWSGGYEQYF. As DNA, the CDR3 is TGCGCCAGCAGCCAAGGTTGGTCCGGGGGATACGAGCAGTACTTC.

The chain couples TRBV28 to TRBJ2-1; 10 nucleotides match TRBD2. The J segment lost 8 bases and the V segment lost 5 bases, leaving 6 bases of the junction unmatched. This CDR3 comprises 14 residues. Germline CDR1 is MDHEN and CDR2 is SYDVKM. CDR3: CASSISGTSDEQFF. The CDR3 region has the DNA TGTGCCAGCAGTATCTCCGGGACTAGCGATGAGCAGTTCTTC.

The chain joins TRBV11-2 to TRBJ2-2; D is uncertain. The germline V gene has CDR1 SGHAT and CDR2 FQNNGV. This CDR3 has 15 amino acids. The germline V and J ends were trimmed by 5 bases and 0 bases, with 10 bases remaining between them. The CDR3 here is CASSPLSANTGELFF. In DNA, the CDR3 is TGTGCCAGCAGCCCCCTCAGCGCGAACACCGGGGAGCTGTTTTTT.

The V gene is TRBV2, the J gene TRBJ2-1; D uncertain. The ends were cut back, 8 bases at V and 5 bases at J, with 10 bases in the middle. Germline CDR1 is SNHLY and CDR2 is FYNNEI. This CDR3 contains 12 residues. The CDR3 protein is CASPNQDNEQFF. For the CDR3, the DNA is TGTGCCAGCCCTAATCAGGACAATGAGCAGTTCTTC.

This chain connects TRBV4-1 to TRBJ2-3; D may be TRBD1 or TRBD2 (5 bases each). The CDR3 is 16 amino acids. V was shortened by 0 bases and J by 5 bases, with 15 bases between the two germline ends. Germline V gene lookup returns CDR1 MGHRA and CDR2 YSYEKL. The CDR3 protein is CASSQDEGLLGDTQYF. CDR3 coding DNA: TGCGCCAGCAGCCAAGATGAGGGGTTGCTGGGAGATACGCAGTATTTT.

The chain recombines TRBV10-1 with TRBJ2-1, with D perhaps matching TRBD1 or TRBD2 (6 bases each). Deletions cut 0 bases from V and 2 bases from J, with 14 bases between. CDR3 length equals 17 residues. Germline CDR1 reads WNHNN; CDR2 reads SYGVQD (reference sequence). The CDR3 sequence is CASSESRLGGPYNEQFF. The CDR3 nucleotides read TGCGCCAGCAGTGAGTCAAGACTAGGGGGACCCTACAATGAGCAGTTCTTC.

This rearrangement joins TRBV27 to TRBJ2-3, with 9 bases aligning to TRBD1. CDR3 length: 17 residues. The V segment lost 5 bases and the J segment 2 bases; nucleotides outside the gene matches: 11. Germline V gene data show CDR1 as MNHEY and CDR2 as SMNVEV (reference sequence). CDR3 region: CASSPDRTGVFTDTQYF. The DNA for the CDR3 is TGTGCCAGCAGTCCCGACAGGACAGGGGTCTTCACAGATACGCAGTATTTT.

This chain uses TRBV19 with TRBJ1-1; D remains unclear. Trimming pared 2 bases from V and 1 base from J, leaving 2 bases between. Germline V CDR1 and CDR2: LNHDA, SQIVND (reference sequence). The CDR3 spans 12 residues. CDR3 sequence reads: CASSIPNTEAFF. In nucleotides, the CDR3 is TGTGCCAGTAGTATACCGAACACTGAAGCTTTCTTT.

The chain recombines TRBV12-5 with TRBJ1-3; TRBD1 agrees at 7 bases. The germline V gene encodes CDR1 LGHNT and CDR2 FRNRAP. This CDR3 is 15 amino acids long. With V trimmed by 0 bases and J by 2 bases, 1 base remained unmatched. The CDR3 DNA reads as TGTGCTAGTGGTTTGGTAGGGACAGCTGGAAACACCATATATTTT. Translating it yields CASGLVGTAGNTIYF.

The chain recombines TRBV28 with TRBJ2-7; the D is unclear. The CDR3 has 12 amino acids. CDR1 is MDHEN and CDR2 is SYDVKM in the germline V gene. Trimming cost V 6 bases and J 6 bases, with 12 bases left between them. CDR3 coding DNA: TGTGCCAGCAGCCCCCCCGGGTTCGAGCAGTACTTC. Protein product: CASSPPGFEQYF.

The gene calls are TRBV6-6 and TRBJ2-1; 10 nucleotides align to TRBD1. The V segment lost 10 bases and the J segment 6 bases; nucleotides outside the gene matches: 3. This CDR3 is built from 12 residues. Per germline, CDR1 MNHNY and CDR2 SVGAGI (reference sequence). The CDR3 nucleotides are TGTGCCACCAGGACAGGGGGCAATGAGCAGTTCTTC. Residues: CATRTGGNEQFF.

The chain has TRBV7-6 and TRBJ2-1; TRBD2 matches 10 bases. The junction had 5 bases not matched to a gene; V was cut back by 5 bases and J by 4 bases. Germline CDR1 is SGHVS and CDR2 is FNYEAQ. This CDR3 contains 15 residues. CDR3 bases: TGTGCCAGCAGCCTTACTAGCGGGATTTACAATGAGCAGTTCTTC. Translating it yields CASSLTSGIYNEQFF.

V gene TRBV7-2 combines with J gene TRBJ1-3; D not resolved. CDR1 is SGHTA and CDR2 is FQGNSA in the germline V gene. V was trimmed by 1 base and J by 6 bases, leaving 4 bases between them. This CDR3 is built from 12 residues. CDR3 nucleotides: TGTGCCAGCAGCTTAGGAGTAAACACCATATATTTT. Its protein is CASSLGVNTIYF.

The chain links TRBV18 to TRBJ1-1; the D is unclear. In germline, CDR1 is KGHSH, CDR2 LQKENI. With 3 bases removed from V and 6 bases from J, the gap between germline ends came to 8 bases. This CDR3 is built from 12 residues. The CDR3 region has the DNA TGTGCCAGCTCACCTGCAAGCCCTGAAGCTTTCTTT. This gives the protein CASSPASPEAFF.

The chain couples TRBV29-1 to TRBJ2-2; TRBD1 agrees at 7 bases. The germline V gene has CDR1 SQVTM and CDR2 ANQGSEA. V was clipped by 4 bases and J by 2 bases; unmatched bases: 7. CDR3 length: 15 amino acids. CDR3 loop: CSVAGEGANTGELFF. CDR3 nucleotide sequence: TGCAGCGTTGCTGGAGAGGGGGCAAACACCGGGGAGCTGTTTTTT.

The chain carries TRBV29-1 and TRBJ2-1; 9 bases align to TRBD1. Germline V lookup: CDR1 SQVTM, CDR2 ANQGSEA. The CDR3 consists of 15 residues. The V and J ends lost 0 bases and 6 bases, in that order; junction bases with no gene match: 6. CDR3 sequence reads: CSVEDPGQGGNEQFF. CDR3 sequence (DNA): TGCAGCGTTGAAGACCCGGGACAGGGTGGCAATGAGCAGTTCTTC.

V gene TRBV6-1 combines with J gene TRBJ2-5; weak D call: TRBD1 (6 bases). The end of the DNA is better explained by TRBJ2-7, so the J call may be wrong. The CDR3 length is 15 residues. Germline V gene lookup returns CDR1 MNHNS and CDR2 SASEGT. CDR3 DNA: TGTGCCAGCAGTGAATTGGCAGGGGCCGGGTACGAGCAGTACTTC. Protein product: CASSELAGAGYEQYF.

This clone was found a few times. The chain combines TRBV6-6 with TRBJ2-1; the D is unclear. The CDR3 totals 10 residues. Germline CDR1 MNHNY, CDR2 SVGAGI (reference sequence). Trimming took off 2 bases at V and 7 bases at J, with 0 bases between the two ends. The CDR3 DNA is TGTGCCAGCAGTTACAATGAGCAGTTCTTC. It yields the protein CASSYNEQFF.

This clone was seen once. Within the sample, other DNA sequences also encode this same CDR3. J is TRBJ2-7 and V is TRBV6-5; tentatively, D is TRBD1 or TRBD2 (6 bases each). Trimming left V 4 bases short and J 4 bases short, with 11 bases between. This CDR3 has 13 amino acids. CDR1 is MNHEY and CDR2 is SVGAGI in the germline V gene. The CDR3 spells CASSLQGRYEQYF. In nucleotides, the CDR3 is TGTGCCAGCAGTTTGCAGGGGAGGTACGAGCAGTACTTC.